Detailed here is one T cell receptor beta chain. Its antigen is currently unknown. This entry comes from a study of Ad26.COV2.S vaccination and SARS-CoV-2 variants. CDR3 size: 17 residues. Looked up from germline, CDR1 is LGHDT and CDR2 is YNNKEL (reference sequence). Between the trimmed V and J ends, which lost 0 bases and 0 bases, there was a span of 12 bases. Sequenced by immunoSEQ multiplex PCR; TCRdb stores in-frame clones only, minus some. The sample includes about 250,000 clones, around 88% of them seen just once. The sample's treatment: roughly 18 received Ad26.COV2.S at low or high dose, single or two shots; several received placebo; per-sample allocation not given. The investigators took samples on day 63 after the first vaccine or placebo injection. Regarding the study as a whole: People who got the vaccine or the placebo had similar non-spike TCR breadth.

The sample in question was peripheral blood, obtained in a trial of Ad26.COV2.S vaccine versus placebo. This receptor was identified in a person between 18 and 60 years old who received the Ad26.COV2.S COVID-19 vaccine or a placebo. This chain connects TRBV3-1 (or the pseudogene TRBV3-2) to TRBJ1-5; D might be TRBD1 (6 bases). The CDR3 spells CASSQDARGYSNQPQHF. The DNA for the CDR3 is TGTGCCAGCAGCCAAGATGCCAGGGGATATAGCAATCAGCCCCAGCATTTT.